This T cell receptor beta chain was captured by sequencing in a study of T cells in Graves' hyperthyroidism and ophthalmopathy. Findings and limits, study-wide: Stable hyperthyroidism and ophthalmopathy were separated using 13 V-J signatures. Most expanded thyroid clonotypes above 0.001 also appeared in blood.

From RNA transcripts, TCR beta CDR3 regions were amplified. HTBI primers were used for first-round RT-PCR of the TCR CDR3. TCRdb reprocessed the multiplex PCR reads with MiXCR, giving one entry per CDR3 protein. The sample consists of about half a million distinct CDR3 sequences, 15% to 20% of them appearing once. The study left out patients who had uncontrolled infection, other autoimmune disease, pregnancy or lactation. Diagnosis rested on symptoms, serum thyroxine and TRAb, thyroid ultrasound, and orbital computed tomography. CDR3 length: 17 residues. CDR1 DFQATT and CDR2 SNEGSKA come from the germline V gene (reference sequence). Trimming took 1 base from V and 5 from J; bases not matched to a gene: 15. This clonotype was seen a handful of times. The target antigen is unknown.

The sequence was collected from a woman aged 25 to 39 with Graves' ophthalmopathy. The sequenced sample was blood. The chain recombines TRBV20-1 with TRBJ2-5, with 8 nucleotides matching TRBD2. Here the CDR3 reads CSARVSAGVPGGETQYF. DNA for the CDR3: TGCAGTGCTAGAGTTTCAGCGGGAGTCCCCGGGGGGGAGACCCAGTACTTC.